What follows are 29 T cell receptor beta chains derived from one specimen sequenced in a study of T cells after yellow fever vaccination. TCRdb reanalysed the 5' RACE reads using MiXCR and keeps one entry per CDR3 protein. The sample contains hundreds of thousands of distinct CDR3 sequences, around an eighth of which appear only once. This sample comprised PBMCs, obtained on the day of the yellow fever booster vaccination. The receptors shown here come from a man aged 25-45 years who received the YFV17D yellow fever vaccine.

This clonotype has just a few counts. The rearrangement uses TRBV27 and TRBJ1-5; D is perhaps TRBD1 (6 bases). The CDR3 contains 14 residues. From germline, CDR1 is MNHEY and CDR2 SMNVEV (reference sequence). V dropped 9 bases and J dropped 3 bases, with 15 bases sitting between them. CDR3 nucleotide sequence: TGTGCCAGTCGGCAGACAGGTAACAATCAGCCCCAGCATTTT. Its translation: CASRQTGNNQPQHF.

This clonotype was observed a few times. CDR3 residues: CSVRPGLQETQYF. CDR3 bases: TGCAGCGTACGTCCGGGACTCCAAGAGACCCAGTACTTC. The genes are TRBV29-1 and TRBJ2-5, with D possibly matching TRBD2 (6 bases). V lost 6 bases and J 1 base, leaving 12 bases between the germline ends. Germline V gene sequence: CDR1 SQVTM, CDR2 ANQGSEA. CDR3 length: 13 amino acids.

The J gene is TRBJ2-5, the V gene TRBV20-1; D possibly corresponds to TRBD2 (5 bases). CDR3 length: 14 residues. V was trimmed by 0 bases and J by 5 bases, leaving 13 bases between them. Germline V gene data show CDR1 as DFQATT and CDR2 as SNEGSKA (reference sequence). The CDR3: CSARDTRRVETQYF. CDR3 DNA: TGCAGTGCTAGAGATACAAGGCGGGTGGAGACCCAGTACTTC.

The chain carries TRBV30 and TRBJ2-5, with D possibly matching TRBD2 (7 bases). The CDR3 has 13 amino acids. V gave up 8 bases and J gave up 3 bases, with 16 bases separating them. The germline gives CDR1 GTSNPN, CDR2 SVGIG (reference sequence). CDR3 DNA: TGTGCCGGGACAAGAGCGGGAAAAGAGACCCAGTACTTC. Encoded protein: CAGTRAGKETQYF.

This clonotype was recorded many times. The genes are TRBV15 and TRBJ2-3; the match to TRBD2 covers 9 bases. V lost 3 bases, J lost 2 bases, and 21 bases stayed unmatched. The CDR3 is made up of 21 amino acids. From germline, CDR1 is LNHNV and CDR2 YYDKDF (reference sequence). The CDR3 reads CATSSPPAVGREGPYTDTQYF. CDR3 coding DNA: TGTGCCACCAGCAGTCCGCCCGCAGTTGGGCGGGAGGGCCCCTACACAGATACGCAGTATTTT.

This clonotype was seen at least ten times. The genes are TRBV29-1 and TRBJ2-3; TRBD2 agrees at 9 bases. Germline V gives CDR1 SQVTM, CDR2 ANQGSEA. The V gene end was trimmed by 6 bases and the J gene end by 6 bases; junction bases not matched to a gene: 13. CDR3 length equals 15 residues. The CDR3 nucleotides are TGCAGCGTACCCCAAGCGGGAGGATTTTTGGATACGCAGTATTTT. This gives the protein CSVPQAGGFLDTQYF.

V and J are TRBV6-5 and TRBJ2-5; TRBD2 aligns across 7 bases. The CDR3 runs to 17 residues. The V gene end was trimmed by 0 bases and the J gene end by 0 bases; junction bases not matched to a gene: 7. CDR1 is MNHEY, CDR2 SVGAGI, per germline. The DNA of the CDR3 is TGTGCCAGCAGTTACTCGAGTAGTAGCGGGTACCAAGAGACCCAGTACTTC. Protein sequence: CASSYSSSSGYQETQYF.

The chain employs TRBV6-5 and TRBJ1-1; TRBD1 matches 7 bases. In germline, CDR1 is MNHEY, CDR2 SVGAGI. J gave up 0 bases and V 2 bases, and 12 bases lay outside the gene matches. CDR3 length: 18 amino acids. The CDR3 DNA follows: TGTGCCAGCAGTTACCGCCAGACAGGGCGAGGGATGAACACTGAAGCTTTCTTT. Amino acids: CASSYRQTGRGMNTEAFF.

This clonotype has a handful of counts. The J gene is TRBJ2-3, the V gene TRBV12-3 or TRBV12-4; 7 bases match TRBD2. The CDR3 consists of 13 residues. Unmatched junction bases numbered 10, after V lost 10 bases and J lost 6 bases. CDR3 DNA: TGTGCCACCAGGACTAGTGGTTTGGATACGCAGTATTTT. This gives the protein CATRTSGLDTQYF.

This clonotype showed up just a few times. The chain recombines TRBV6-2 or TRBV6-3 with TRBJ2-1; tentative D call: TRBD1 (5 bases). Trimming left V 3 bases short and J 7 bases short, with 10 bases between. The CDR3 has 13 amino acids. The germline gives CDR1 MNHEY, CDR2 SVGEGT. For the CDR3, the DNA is TGTGCCAGCAGTTATCCCAACAGGAATGAGCAGTTCTTC. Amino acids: CASSYPNRNEQFF.

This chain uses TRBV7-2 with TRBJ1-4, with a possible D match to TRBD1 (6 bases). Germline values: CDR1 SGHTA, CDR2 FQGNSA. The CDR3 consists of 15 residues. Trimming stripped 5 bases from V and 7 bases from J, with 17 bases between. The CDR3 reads CASSVNRATGEKLFF. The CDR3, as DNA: TGTGCCAGCAGCGTCAACAGGGCGACGGGTGAAAAACTGTTTTTT.

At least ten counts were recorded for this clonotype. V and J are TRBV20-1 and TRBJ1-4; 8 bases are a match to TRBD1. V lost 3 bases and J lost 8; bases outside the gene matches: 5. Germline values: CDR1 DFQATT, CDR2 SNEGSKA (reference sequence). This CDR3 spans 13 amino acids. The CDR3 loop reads CSASTGGREKLFF. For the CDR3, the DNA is TGCAGTGCTAGCACAGGGGGTAGGGAAAAACTGTTTTTT.

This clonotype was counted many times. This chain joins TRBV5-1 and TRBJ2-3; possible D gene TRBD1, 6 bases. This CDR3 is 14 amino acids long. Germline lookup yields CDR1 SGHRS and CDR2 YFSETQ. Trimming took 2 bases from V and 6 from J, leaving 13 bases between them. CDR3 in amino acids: CASSFQPGEDTQYF. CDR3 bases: TGCGCCAGCAGCTTCCAACCAGGGGAGGATACGCAGTATTTT.

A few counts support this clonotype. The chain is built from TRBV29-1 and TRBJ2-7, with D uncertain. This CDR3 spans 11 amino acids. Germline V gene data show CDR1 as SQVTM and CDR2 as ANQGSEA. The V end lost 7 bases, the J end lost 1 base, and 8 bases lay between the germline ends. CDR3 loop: CSARMSYEQYF. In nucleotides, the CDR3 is TGCAGCGCCCGGATGTCCTACGAGCAGTACTTC.

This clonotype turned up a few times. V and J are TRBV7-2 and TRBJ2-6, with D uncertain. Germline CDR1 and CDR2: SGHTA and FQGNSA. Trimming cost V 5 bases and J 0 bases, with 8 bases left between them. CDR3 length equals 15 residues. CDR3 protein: CASSPRTSGANVLTF. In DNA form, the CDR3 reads TGTGCCAGCAGCCCAAGGACCTCTGGGGCCAACGTCCTGACTTTC.

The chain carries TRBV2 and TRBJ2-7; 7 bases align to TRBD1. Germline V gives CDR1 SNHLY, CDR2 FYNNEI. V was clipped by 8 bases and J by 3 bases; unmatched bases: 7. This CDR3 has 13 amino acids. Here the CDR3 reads CASGRTGGYEQYF. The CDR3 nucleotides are TGTGCCAGCGGTAGGACAGGAGGCTACGAGCAGTACTTC.

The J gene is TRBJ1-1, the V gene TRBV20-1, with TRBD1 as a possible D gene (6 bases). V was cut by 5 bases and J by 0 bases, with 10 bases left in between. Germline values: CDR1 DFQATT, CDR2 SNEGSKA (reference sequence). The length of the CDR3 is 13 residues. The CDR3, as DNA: TGCAGTGCTTGGGACACCCTGAACACTGAAGCTTTCTTT. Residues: CSAWDTLNTEAFF.

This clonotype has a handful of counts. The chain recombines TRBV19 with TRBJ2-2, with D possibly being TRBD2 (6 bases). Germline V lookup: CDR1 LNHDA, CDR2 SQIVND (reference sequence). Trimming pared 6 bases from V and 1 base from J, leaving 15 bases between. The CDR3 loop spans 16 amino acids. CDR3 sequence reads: CASRKVGGVNTGELFF. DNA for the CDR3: TGTGCCAGTAGAAAAGTCGGCGGGGTGAACACCGGGGAGCTGTTTTTT.

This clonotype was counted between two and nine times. CDR3 in DNA: TGTGCCAGCAGTTTCCCCGGACTAGCGGGATACAATGAGCAGTTCTTC. Translation gives CASSFPGLAGYNEQFF. The chain joins TRBV27 to TRBJ2-1, with TRBD2 identical over 12 bases. This CDR3 is built from 16 residues. The V gene's germline CDR1 is MNHEY and CDR2 SMNVEV (reference sequence). The trim removed 3 bases at V and 4 bases at J, leaving 4 bases unmatched.

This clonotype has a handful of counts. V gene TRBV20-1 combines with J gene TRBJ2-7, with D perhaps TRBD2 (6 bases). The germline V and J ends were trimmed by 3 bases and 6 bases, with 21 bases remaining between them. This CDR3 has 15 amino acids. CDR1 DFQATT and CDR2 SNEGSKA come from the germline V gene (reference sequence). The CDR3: CSASPGDSGRGEQYF. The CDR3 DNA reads TGCAGTGCTAGTCCCGGGGACTCAGGGAGAGGCGAGCAGTACTTC.

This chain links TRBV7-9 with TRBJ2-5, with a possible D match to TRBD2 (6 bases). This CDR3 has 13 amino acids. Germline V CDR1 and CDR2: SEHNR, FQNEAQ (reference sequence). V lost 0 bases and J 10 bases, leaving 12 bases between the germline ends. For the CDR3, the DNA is TGTGCCAGCAGCTTAGCAGGGACTGCCTTCCAGTACTTC. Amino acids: CASSLAGTAFQYF.

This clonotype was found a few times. CDR3 bases: TGCGCCAGCAGCTACCTAGCGGGAGTGATCTCCTACAATGAGCAGTTCTTC. This sequence encodes CASSYLAGVISYNEQFF. The genes are TRBV5-1 and TRBJ2-1, with 10 positions matching TRBD2. The V gene end was trimmed by 3 bases and the J gene end by 0 bases; junction bases not matched to a gene: 6. The CDR3 is 17 residues long. Germline V lookup: CDR1 SGHRS, CDR2 YFSETQ.

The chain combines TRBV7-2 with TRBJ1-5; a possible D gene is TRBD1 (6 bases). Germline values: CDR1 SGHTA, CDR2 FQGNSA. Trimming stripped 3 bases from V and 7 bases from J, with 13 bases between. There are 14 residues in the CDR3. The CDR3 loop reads CASSFTQTGQPQHF. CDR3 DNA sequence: TGTGCCAGCAGCTTTACCCAGACAGGCCAGCCCCAGCATTTT.

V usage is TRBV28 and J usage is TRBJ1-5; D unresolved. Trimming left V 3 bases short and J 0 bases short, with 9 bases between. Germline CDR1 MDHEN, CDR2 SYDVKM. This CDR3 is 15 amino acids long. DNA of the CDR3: TGTGCCAGCAGTTTGGGAACGAATAGCAATCAGCCCCAGCATTTT. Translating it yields CASSLGTNSNQPQHF.

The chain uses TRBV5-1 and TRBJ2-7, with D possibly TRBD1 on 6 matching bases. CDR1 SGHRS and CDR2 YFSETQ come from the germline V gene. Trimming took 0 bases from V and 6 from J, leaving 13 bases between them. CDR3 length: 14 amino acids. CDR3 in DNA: TGCGCCAGCAGCTTGGGGGACATTGGGTCCGAGCAGTACTTC. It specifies CASSLGDIGSEQYF. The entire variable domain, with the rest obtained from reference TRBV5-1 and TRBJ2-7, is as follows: KAGVTQTPRYLIKTRGQQVTLSCSPISGHRSVSWYQQTPGQGLQFLFEYFSETQRNKGNFPGRFSGRQFSNSRSEMNVSTLELGDSALYLCASSLGDIGSEQYFGPGTRLTVT.

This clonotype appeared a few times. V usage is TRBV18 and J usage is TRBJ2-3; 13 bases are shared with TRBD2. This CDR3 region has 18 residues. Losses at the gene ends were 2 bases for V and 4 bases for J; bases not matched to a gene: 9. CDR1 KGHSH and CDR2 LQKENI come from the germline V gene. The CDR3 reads CASSPTTGLAGSSDTQYF. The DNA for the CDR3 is TGTGCCAGCTCACCAACGACGGGACTAGCGGGATCATCAGATACGCAGTATTTT.

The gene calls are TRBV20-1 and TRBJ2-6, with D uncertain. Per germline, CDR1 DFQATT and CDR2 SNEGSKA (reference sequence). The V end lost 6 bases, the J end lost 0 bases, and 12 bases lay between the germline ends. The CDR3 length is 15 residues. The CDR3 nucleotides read TGCAGTGCCACCCCACGGATCTCTGGGGCCAACGTCCTGACTTTC. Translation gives CSATPRISGANVLTF.

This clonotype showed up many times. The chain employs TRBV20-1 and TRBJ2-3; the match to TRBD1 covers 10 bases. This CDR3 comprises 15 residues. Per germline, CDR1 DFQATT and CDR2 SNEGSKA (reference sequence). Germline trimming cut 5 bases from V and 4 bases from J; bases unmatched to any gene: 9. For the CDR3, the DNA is TGCAGTGCTGCAGGACAGGGGGGAAGCGCAGATACGCAGTATTTT. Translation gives CSAAGQGGSADTQYF.

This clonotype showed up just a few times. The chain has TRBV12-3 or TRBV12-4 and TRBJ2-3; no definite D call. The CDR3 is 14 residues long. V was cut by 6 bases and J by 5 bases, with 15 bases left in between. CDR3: CASRRQALVDTQYF. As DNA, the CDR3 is TGTGCCAGCAGGAGGCAGGCGTTGGTAGATACGCAGTATTTT.